The sequence of this T cell receptor beta chain was determined in a study of regulatory T cells in long-lasting Graves disease (dated by TCRdb to the early 2020s). Study-wide context: In the newly diagnosed Graves' disease group, patients had been taking antithyroid drugs for less than 3 months. This study used TCR sequencing and RNA sequencing of peripheral blood to compare persistent Graves' disease patients against newly diagnosed Graves' disease patients. The study was conducted in China and was registered as a clinical trial. A total of about 33 samples underwent TCR sequencing, from 13 patients with persistent Graves' disease and approximately 20 patients with newly diagnosed Graves' disease. Results the study describes overall, beyond this receptor: Patients with persistent disease shared more public clonotypes (fewer than 3,000) than newly diagnosed patients did (nearly 1,000). The small sample size was acknowledged by the authors as a limitation that may reduce accuracy. Persistent Graves' disease patients showed lower TCR Shannon entropy and fewer highly expanded clones than newly diagnosed patients, suggesting clonal expansion. Persistent disease showed preferential use of TRBV28, TRBJ1-2 and TRBJ2-5, whereas newly diagnosed disease favored TRBV20-1 and TRBJ2-1. Only peripheral blood was studied, because thyroid tissue, the primary lesion, was inaccessible. Sequencing and analysis were restricted to the TCR beta chain.

Worth noting for this clonotype: Its recognized antigen is unknown. It has no much larger one-base neighbor in the sample; base qualities were not kept.

In the paper's terms, the time point label means: newly diagnosed GD, antithyroid drugs for less than 3 months. RNA was extracted from PBMCs in TRIzol for both TCR sequencing and RNA sequencing. The diagnosis of Graves' disease was made according to American Thyroid Association guidelines. Patients for the study were recruited at an endocrinology department in Xi'an, China. From each patient, nine milliliters of peripheral blood was collected into an EDTA anticoagulant tube. Ficoll Paque Plus density gradient separation was used to isolate PBMCs, and no further T cell sorting was done. An Agilent 2100 Bioanalyzer and agarose gel were used to check RNA quality, and a NanoDrop 2000 was used to measure RNA concentration. Library construction relied on multiplex PCR. Sequencer: Illumina HiSeq 4000. CDR3 regions were amplified by Arm-PCR with iRepertoire HTBI primers to construct TCR beta libraries. Before sequencing, the PCR products underwent gel purification. The study's processing was this. Gene usage analysis of CDR3 amino acid clonotypes used the 62 TRBV and fewer than 15 TRBJ segments found across samples. COPE and FqMerger were used to merge the filtered high-quality paired reads into contigs. BLAST was used to align contigs to the IMGT TRBV, TRBD and TRBJ reference genes, and CDR3 was defined following IMGT. Any clonotype with a frequency above 0.1% was classified as a highly expanded clone. Repertoire diversity was measured by Shannon entropy, and V-J evenness by the Gini coefficient. Clonotypes shared by more than one individual were considered public. TCRdb reprocessing: public reads trimmed at Q25 with fastp, clones called with MiXCR, in-frame beta chains kept. Identical CDR3 proteins give one entry, which carries the most common genes and DNA. TCRdb's processing, not the authors' own work, is the source of the V and J calls. This sample is represented by about 330,000 distinct CDR3 sequences; roughly 17% of them were singletons. The top ten clonotypes cover around 21% of the sample.

The CDR1 and CDR2 encoded by the germline V gene are SGHTA and FQGTGA. The CDR3 contains 15 residues, cysteine and phenylalanine counted. Solely the CDR3 DNA is kept, with 45 bases framed from the first base. At the junction V is shortened by 1 base and J by 10 bases; bases outside the gene matches: 5. These same data were also listed under a study on T cells in Graves' hyperthyroidism and ophthalmopathy. Taken from the second paper: A patient counted as having stable Graves' hyperthyroidism if no progression to ophthalmopathy occurred over 18 months of follow-up. Hyperthyroidism patients were newly diagnosed, had a disease duration of under 2 months, and were aged 18 to 65 years. Exclusion was applied to patients with uncontrolled infections, other autoimmune diseases, pregnancy or lactation. Diagnoses relied on clinical symptoms, serum thyroxine and TRAb, thyroid ultrasound and orbital computed tomography. A first-round RT-PCR of the TCR CDR3 used the HTBI primer set with the Qiagen OneStep RT-PCR kit. Most expanded thyroid clonotypes (frequency above 0.001) were also detected in blood, a finding suggesting that blood repertoires may reflect thyroid immune responses. A model built on a 13 V-J signature distinguished ophthalmopathy from stable hyperthyroidism, reaching 87.88% sensitivity and around 81% specificity in cross-validation and 80%/75% in testing. In validation, progression to ophthalmopathy was predicted by the model with 70.59% sensitivity and about 72% specificity, a median of approximately 7.1 months before onset. A discovery cohort of about a hundred patients, about 43 with Graves' ophthalmopathy and 55 to 60 with stable Graves' hyperthyroidism, was used to find distinguishing TCR V-J signatures. An independent validation cohort of under 20 hyperthyroidism patients and about 16 patients who later progressed to ophthalmopathy tested prospective prediction of ophthalmopathy. The 90 to 100 discovery patients were randomly divided into training and test sets at a 7:3 ratio. In addition, the study compared T-cell repertoires in thyroid tissue and in blood from five to seven Graves' hyperthyroidism patients. After sampling, hyperthyroidism patients received methimazole starting at 30 mg daily, and ophthalmopathy patients received high-dose intravenous methylprednisolone. A second multiplex PCR round built the libraries, followed by size selection and purification. Paired-end sequencing of the libraries was performed with 100 bp reads on an Illumina HiSeq2000. SOAPnuke was used to process the raw data, removing reads that contained adapters or uncalled bases, had a mean Phred below 15, or lacked an exact match to the constant primer or identifier. COPE v1.2.5 was used to merge high-quality paired reads, and clonotypes were defined as unique nucleotide sequences. MiTCR v1.1 was used to align the clonotypes against IMGT TRBV, TRBD and TRBJ reference segments. Only V-J combinations with frequency above 0.0001, covering about 99% of repertoires, were analysed. A TCS score was defined as the ratio between F50 (clonal expansion) and ExV (chaos), using BLOSUM62-based TCRdist between CDR3 peptides within each V-J. Welch's t-statistics and random forest reduced around 550 V-J features to 13, which were used in a naive Bayes classifier (R e1071). No statistical method was used to fix the sample size in advance, and group allocation was not hidden from the investigators. The paper reports TCR Vbeta CDR3 sequencing of 130 to 150 peripheral blood samples: around 41 ophthalmopathy, around 80 hyperthyroidism and around 17 progressor patients.

The origin of this receptor is a woman aged 18-35 years with Graves disease. Donor details come from another sample of the same person, matched by shared clones. Source: peripheral blood mononuclear cells (PBMCs), taken at new diagnosis, from a patient treated with antithyroid drugs. The sequence is built from TRBV7-3 and TRBJ2-1, with 12 bases aligning to TRBD2. The sequenced DNA: TGTGCCAGCAGCTTAAGACTAGCGGGAGTGGGAGAGCAGTTCTTC. It translates to CASSLRLAGVGEQFF.